Listed here are 24 T cell receptor beta chains from one sample, sequenced in a study of human T cells and chemical hapten exposure. Using its own MiXCR run on the RACE reads, TCRdb lists one record per CDR3 protein. The data show tens of thousands of distinct CDR3 sequences, with around 10% seen just once and 1.4% held by the top ten. As for time point: patch test 3, about 24 weeks after DPC sensitization. Treatment defined: therapeutic diphenylcyclopropenone sensitization with weekly scalp DPC. The sequencing used whole blood, collected in connection with sensitization to the hapten diphenylcyclopropenone (DPC). The receptors shown here come from a woman aged 50 to 60 with alopecia areata. Some clones in this sample may be carry-over from other donors' samples.

This clonotype was observed a few times. V is TRBV12-3 or TRBV12-4 and J is TRBJ1-5; perhaps TRBD1 as D (5 bases). Trimming pared 3 bases from V and 7 bases from J, leaving 7 bases between. This CDR3 comprises 12 residues. The CDR3 DNA reads TGTGCCAGCAGTTTGGGGGTCCAGCCCCAGCATTTT. It is translated as CASSLGVQPQHF.

This clonotype was seen ten or more times. J is TRBJ1-1 and V is TRBV27; 8 bases agree with TRBD1. The germline V gene encodes CDR1 MNHEY and CDR2 SMNVEV (reference sequence). With V trimmed by 3 bases and J by 11 bases, 11 bases remained unmatched. There are 14 residues in the CDR3. CDR3 protein: CASSFLGTGSNAFF. The CDR3 nucleotides read TGTGCCAGCAGTTTTCTCGGGACAGGCTCTAATGCTTTCTTT.

This chain connects TRBV11-2 to TRBJ2-7, with 10 bases lining up with TRBD2. The germline V gene has CDR1 SGHAT and CDR2 FQNNGV. This CDR3 region has 15 residues. V gave up 5 bases and J gave up 6 bases; unmatched junction bases: 10. DNA for the CDR3: TGTGCCAGCAGCAGACCCCTAGCGGGGGTCCTCGAGCAGTACTTC. It specifies CASSRPLAGVLEQYF.

This clonotype was detected a few times. The J gene is TRBJ2-1, the V gene TRBV7-9, with 10 bases identical to TRBD2. There are 15 residues in the CDR3. CDR1 and CDR2 (germline): SEHNR, FQNEAQ (reference sequence). V trimming: 1 base; J trimming: 6 bases; junction bases outside the gene matches: 3. The CDR3 sequence is CASSLGTSGVNEQFF. The CDR3 coding sequence is TGTGCCAGCAGCTTAGGGACTAGCGGAGTCAATGAGCAGTTCTTC.

This clonotype has at least ten counts. The chain is built from TRBV18 and TRBJ2-7; TRBD2 might be the D (6 bases). This CDR3 has 14 amino acids. Trimming took off 0 bases at V and 4 bases at J, with 10 bases between the two ends. Germline V gene lookup returns CDR1 KGHSH and CDR2 LQKENI. For the CDR3, the DNA is TGTGCCAGCTCACCACCGGGACTGCCTTACGAGCAGTACTTC. Amino acid sequence: CASSPPGLPYEQYF.

Only a few counts were recorded for this clonotype. This chain links TRBV18 with TRBJ2-2; D is undetermined. Germline values: CDR1 KGHSH, CDR2 LQKENI. V shed 2 bases and J shed 0 bases, with 4 bases lying between them. The CDR3 has 14 amino acids. The CDR3 loop reads CASSPDSNTGELFF. The CDR3 region has the DNA TGTGCCAGCTCACCAGATTCGAACACCGGGGAGCTGTTTTTT.

This clonotype has a handful of counts. V and J are TRBV7-2 and TRBJ2-1; unclear D gene. The germline V and J ends were trimmed by 4 bases and 0 bases, with 10 bases remaining between them. Germline CDR1 SGHTA, CDR2 FQGNSA. CDR3 length: 15 amino acids. The CDR3 is CASSYRADSYNEQFF. As DNA, the CDR3 is TGTGCCAGCAGCTACCGTGCAGACTCCTACAATGAGCAGTTCTTC.

This sequence joins TRBV11-2 and TRBJ2-7; D remains ambiguous. Looked up from germline, CDR1 is SGHAT and CDR2 is FQNNGV. Trimming took off 4 bases at V and 4 bases at J, with 14 bases between the two ends. The CDR3 runs to 14 residues. DNA of the CDR3: TGTGCCAGCAGCTCCCTCCCAATACGGTACGAGCAGTACTTC. Translation: CASSSLPIRYEQYF. The whole variable domain, remainder taken from reference TRBV11-2 and TRBJ2-7, is EAGVAQSPRYKIIEKRQSVAFWCNPISGHATLYWYQQILGQGPKLLIQFQNNGVVDDSQLPKDRFSAERLKGVDSTLKIQPAKLEDSAVYLCASSSLPIRYEQYFGPGTRLTVT.

This clonotype was seen many times. This rearrangement joins TRBV20-1 to TRBJ1-6; D may be TRBD1 (5 bases). Germline V gene sequence: CDR1 DFQATT, CDR2 SNEGSKA (reference sequence). Trimming removed 1 base from V and 0 bases from J, with 16 bases in between. The CDR3 loop spans 18 amino acids. The CDR3 sequence: CSARGPPGPSSYNSPLHF. The CDR3 DNA follows: TGCAGTGCTAGAGGACCTCCGGGACCGAGCTCCTATAATTCACCCCTCCACTTT.

This clonotype has at least ten counts. V is TRBV12-3 or TRBV12-4 and J is TRBJ1-1; D unresolved. CDR3 length: 15 amino acids. Trimming cost V 7 bases and J 3 bases, with 18 bases left between them. The CDR3 loop reads CASNARGLKDTEAFF. CDR3 nucleotides: TGTGCCAGCAACGCCAGAGGGTTGAAGGACACTGAAGCTTTCTTT.

This clonotype was recorded at least ten times. The chain links TRBV28 to TRBJ1-6; 12 nucleotides agree with TRBD1. The CDR3 length is 14 residues. With 4 bases clipped from V and 9 bases from J, the junction kept 1 base outside the gene matches. Germline V gene lookup returns CDR1 MDHEN and CDR2 SYDVKM. The CDR3 coding sequence is TGTGCCAGCAGTTCGGGACAGGGGGCTTCACCCCTCCACTTT. Protein product: CASSSGQGASPLHF.

Ten or more counts support this clonotype. The chain combines TRBV2 with TRBJ2-2; tentatively, D is TRBD2 (5 bases). This CDR3 contains 14 residues. Between the trimmed V and J ends, which lost 4 bases and 5 bases, there was a span of 11 bases. Germline V CDR1 and CDR2: SNHLY, FYNNEI. The CDR3 nucleotides read TGTGCCAGCAGTGGACTAATTAGAACCGGGGAGCTGTTTTTT. This sequence encodes CASSGLIRTGELFF.

The sample holds many counts of this clonotype. The chain links TRBV5-1 to TRBJ1-2; D possibly corresponds to TRBD1 (6 bases). Germline CDR1 reads SGHRS; CDR2 reads YFSETQ. Deletions cut 3 bases from V and 7 bases from J, with 16 bases between. The CDR3 covers 14 residues. Here the CDR3 reads CASSSSYRDVGYTF. In DNA, the CDR3 is TGCGCCAGCAGCTCTTCCTACAGGGATGTTGGCTACACCTTC.

The rearrangement joins TRBV29-1 to TRBJ1-1; 8 nucleotides align to TRBD1. This CDR3 has 12 residues. V lost 6 bases, J lost 4 bases, and 4 bases stayed unmatched. Germline CDR1 reads SQVTM; CDR2 reads ANQGSEA. CDR3 amino acids: CSVLQGGTEAFF. CDR3 nucleotides: TGCAGCGTCCTACAGGGGGGCACTGAAGCTTTCTTT.

The J gene is TRBJ1-6, the V gene TRBV7-2; 9 positions agree with TRBD1. J was trimmed by 5 bases and V by 2 bases; bases with no gene match: 1. Germline CDR1 reads SGHTA; CDR2 reads FQGNSA. The CDR3 consists of 15 residues. CDR3 bases: TGTGCCAGCAGCTTAAGGGACAGGGATAATTCACCCCTCCACTTT. It specifies CASSLRDRDNSPLHF.

This clonotype was picked up a small number of times. The chain employs TRBV2 and TRBJ1-5; D is unclear. This CDR3 is 13 amino acids long. V lost 6 bases to trimming and J lost 4 bases, with 10 bases between them. Germline V gene data show CDR1 as SNHLY and CDR2 as FYNNEI. The CDR3 DNA follows: TGTGCCAGCAGACCCGACGGGAATCAGCCCCAGCATTTT. Amino acids: CASRPDGNQPQHF.

The chain carries TRBV18 and TRBJ1-6; 8 nucleotides align to TRBD1. CDR1 and CDR2 from the germline V gene are KGHSH and LQKENI. This CDR3 is built from 17 residues. J was trimmed by 2 bases and V by 1 base; bases with no gene match: 4. In DNA, the CDR3 is TGTGCCAGCTCACCACGGACAGGGTGGACCTATAATTCACCCCTCCACTTT. Its translation: CASSPRTGWTYNSPLHF.

In its sample, this clonotype was seen a few times. The chain carries TRBV29-1 and TRBJ2-2; TRBD1 might be the D (6 bases). CDR1 SQVTM and CDR2 ANQGSEA come from the germline V gene. The CDR3 is made up of 13 amino acids. The V end lost 5 bases, the J end lost 5 bases, and 12 bases lay between the germline ends. CDR3 bases: TGCAGCGTTCGCCAGGGGCGAACCGGGGAGCTGTTTTTT. Its protein product is CSVRQGRTGELFF.

V and J are TRBV12-3 or TRBV12-4 and TRBJ2-2; no clear D. V dropped 5 bases and J dropped 7 bases, with 20 bases sitting between them. The CDR3 extends over 16 amino acids. The CDR3 is CASSPTPLYGYGELFF. The CDR3, as DNA: TGTGCCAGCAGTCCCACACCTTTATACGGTTACGGGGAGCTGTTTTTT.

This clonotype was detected many times. The chain is built from TRBV25-1 and TRBJ1-2, with 7 positions matching TRBD1. Germline-derived CDR1 and CDR2 are MGHDK and SYGVNS. This CDR3 spans 13 amino acids. J was trimmed by 7 bases and V by 2 bases; bases with no gene match: 4. The CDR3 sequence: CASSERQGTGYTF. The CDR3 DNA is TGTGCCAGCAGTGAACGACAGGGTACTGGCTACACCTTC.

This clonotype was detected ten times or more. The genes are TRBV28 and TRBJ1-5, with 9 bases that match TRBD1. Germline CDR1 MDHEN, CDR2 SYDVKM. After removal of 6 bases from V and 2 bases from J, the junction contained 2 bases not matched to a gene. The CDR3 totals 14 residues. CDR3 coding DNA: TGTGCCAGCAGGGACAGGGGAGGCAATCAGCCCCAGCATTTT. This encodes CASRDRGGNQPQHF. Full variable domain (remainder filled in from reference TRBV28 and TRBJ1-5): DVKVTQSSRYLVKRTGEKVFLECVQDMDHENMFWYRQDPGLGLRLIYFSYDVKMKEKGDIPEGYSVSREKKERFSLILESASTNQTSMYLCASRDRGGNQPQHFGDGTRLSIL.

This clonotype was seen many times. The chain joins TRBV4-2 to TRBJ2-3; no reliable D call. The CDR3 totals 14 residues. Germline-derived CDR1 and CDR2 are LGHNA and YNFKEQ. V shed 5 bases and J shed 4 bases, with 13 bases lying between them. This CDR3 reads CASSGVERADTQYF. CDR3 coding DNA: TGTGCCAGCAGCGGGGTAGAAAGGGCAGATACGCAGTATTTT.

Only a few counts were recorded for this clonotype. V gene TRBV9 combines with J gene TRBJ2-4; D may correspond to TRBD1 or TRBD2 (6 bases each). Germline V gene sequence: CDR1 SGDLS, CDR2 YYNGEE. The CDR3 totals 15 residues. V gave up 2 bases and J gave up 5 bases, with 14 bases separating them. CDR3 region: CASSVGRGRQNIQYF. CDR3 nucleotide sequence: TGTGCCAGCAGCGTTGGCCGGGGGCGCCAAAACATTCAGTACTTC.

V and J are TRBV12-3 or TRBV12-4 and TRBJ1-1; the D gene is possibly TRBD1 (5 bases). Trimming removed 4 bases at V and 11 bases at J, with 26 bases between. The CDR3 sequence is 16 residues long. CDR3 DNA sequence: TGTGCCAGCAGTTCCTCAATAGGGACGGGGATAGTGGAGGCTTTCTTT. Protein sequence: CASSSSIGTGIVEAFF.